This TCR beta chain was retrieved from a study of cytotoxic CD8 clonotypes in ibrutinib-treated CLL. V gave up 6 bases and J gave up 6 bases, with 12 bases separating them. The CDR3 has 12 amino acids. Germline V lookup: CDR1 MDHEN, CDR2 SYDVKM. This table comes from immunoSEQ multiplex PCR, and its TCRdb copy is limited to in-frame clones, with some not included. Of 50,000 to 60,000 clones listed, 83% are singletons. The chain couples TRBV28 to TRBJ2-7; weak D call: TRBD1 (6 bases). Material: PBMCs, obtained after 24 months of ibrutinib treatment. The clonotype originates from a human donor with chronic lymphocytic leukemia. CDR3 bases: TGTGCCAGCAGCCGTTGGACAGCCGAGCAGTACTTC. Protein product: CASSRWTAEQYF.